Following are 11 T cell receptor beta chains from one sample sequenced in a study of patients and donors after allogeneic stem cell transplantation. MiXCR was run by TCRdb on the RT-PCR reads, yielding one entry per CDR3 protein. The table records 200,000 to 250,000 distinct CDR3 sequences, roughly 13% of them present only once. What was sequenced was blood, either unsorted or a sorted T cell fraction (not recorded which). The source of these receptors is a human donor who was either an allogeneic HSCT recipient or a stem cell or donor lymphocyte infusion donor (not recorded which). It is not recorded whose cells these are; they may come from a transplant donor.

This clonotype was observed a handful of times. V is TRBV29-1 and J is TRBJ2-7, with D perhaps TRBD2 (6 bases). Deletions cut 3 bases from V and 6 bases from J, with 15 bases between. Germline CDR1 is SQVTM and CDR2 is ANQGSEA. This CDR3 region has 13 residues. This chain's CDR3 is CSVDHGTGVEQYF. DNA of the CDR3: TGCAGCGTTGATCATGGGACGGGGGTCGAGCAGTACTTC.

The genes are TRBV6-1 and TRBJ2-7; the D is unclear. CDR1 MNHNS and CDR2 SASEGT come from the germline V gene. The CDR3 is 14 residues long. The germline V and J ends were trimmed by 7 bases and 3 bases, with 16 bases remaining between them. The CDR3 reads CASIMDGRVYEQYF. CDR3 sequence (DNA): TGTGCCAGCATCATGGACGGCCGTGTCTACGAGCAGTACTTC.

This clonotype was recorded a few times. The chain employs TRBV2 and TRBJ1-4; a possible D gene is TRBD1 (5 bases). Trimming left V 6 bases short and J 2 bases short, with 7 bases between. Germline values: CDR1 SNHLY, CDR2 FYNNEI. The CDR3 totals 13 residues. Here the CDR3 DNA reads TGTGCCAGCAGGGGGACGACTAATGAAAAACTGTTTTTT. It translates to CASRGTTNEKLFF. Variable domain in full (rest from reference TRBV2 and TRBJ1-4): EPEVTQTPSHQVTQMGQEVILRCVPISNHLYFYWYRQILGQKVEFLVSFYNNEISEKSEIFDDQFSVERPDGSNFTLKIRSTKLEDSAMYFCASRGTTNEKLFFGSGTQLSVL.

There are a few counts of this clonotype. V usage is TRBV7-6 and J usage is TRBJ1-1; no reliable D call. The ends were cut back, 2 bases at V and 4 bases at J, with 20 bases in the middle. This CDR3 has 17 amino acids. Germline-derived CDR1 and CDR2 are SGHVS and FNYEAQ. The CDR3 DNA reads TGTGCCAGCAGCTTAACTCCCGGGGTACAAGGAGGCACTGAAGCTTTCTTT. Amino acids: CASSLTPGVQGGTEAFF.

This clonotype came up a few times. The chain carries TRBV7-8 and TRBJ1-1; D is possibly TRBD1 (5 bases). CDR3 length: 14 amino acids. CDR1 is SGHVS, CDR2 FQNEAQ, per germline. Trimming took 4 bases from V and 3 from J, leaving 12 bases between them. CDR3 region: CASSSAGRDTEAFF. The CDR3 region has the DNA TGTGCCAGCAGCTCGGCAGGGAGGGACACTGAAGCTTTCTTT.

The genes are TRBV10-3 and TRBJ2-6, with D possibly TRBD2 on 6 matching bases. Germline assignment: CDR1 ENHRY and CDR2 SYGVKD. The CDR3 is 17 amino acids. The ends were cut back, 6 bases at V and 0 bases at J, with 15 bases in the middle. The DNA of the CDR3 is TGTGCCATCAGGGCCCTAGCGCGAGTCTCTGGGGCCAACGTCCTGACTTTC. It encodes CAIRALARVSGANVLTF.

This chain links TRBV20-1 with TRBJ2-7; D is perhaps TRBD1 or TRBD2 (5 bases each). V lost 5 bases and J lost 2, with 13 bases in between. The CDR3 sequence is 13 residues long. Germline values: CDR1 DFQATT, CDR2 SNEGSKA (reference sequence). CDR3 residues: CSAVGDVAYEQYF. The CDR3, as DNA: TGCAGTGCTGTTGGGGACGTCGCCTACGAGCAGTACTTC.

This clonotype has just a few counts. The rearrangement links TRBV18 to TRBJ2-7, with 7 positions matching TRBD1. The V gene end was trimmed by 5 bases and the J gene end by 6 bases; junction bases not matched to a gene: 7. The germline gives CDR1 KGHSH, CDR2 LQKENI. The CDR3 loop spans 13 amino acids. The CDR3 reads CASSIFRGTEQYF. As DNA, the CDR3 is TGTGCCAGCTCAATTTTCAGGGGGACCGAGCAGTACTTC. Looking up the rest from reference TRBV18 and TRBJ2-7 gives the full variable domain: NAGVMQNPRHLVRRRGQEARLRCSPMKGHSHVYWYRQLPEEGLKFMVYLQKENIIDESGMPKERFSAEFPKEGPSILRIQQVVRGDSAAYFCASSIFRGTEQYFGPGTRLTVT.

The rearrangement links TRBV29-1 to TRBJ1-4; perhaps TRBD1 as D (5 bases). Trimming took 4 bases from V and 10 from J, leaving 16 bases between them. CDR3 length: 13 amino acids. Germline values: CDR1 SQVTM, CDR2 ANQGSEA. The CDR3 nucleotides read TGCAGCGTTGCGGGCCAAGGGGAGTCAAAACTGTTTTTT. Amino acid sequence: CSVAGQGESKLFF.

This clonotype was seen only a few times. This chain links TRBV3-1 with TRBJ2-7; 7 positions agree with TRBD1. V gave up 1 base and J gave up 4 bases; unmatched junction bases: 13. CDR1 is LGHDT and CDR2 is YNNKEL in the germline V gene (reference sequence). This CDR3 contains 17 residues. The CDR3: CASSQGISGDSAYEQYF. The CDR3 nucleotides are TGTGCCAGCAGCCAAGGTATCTCCGGGGACAGCGCTTACGAGCAGTACTTC.

This clonotype has ten or more counts. V usage is TRBV5-1 and J usage is TRBJ2-2; D call uncertain. CDR1 and CDR2 from the germline V gene are SGHRS and YFSETQ. V was cut by 0 bases and J by 7 bases, with 10 bases left in between. The CDR3 consists of 14 residues. The CDR3 coding sequence is TGCGCCAGCAGCTTGGGGCGCCTTGACGGGGAGCTGTTTTTT. Its protein is CASSLGRLDGELFF.